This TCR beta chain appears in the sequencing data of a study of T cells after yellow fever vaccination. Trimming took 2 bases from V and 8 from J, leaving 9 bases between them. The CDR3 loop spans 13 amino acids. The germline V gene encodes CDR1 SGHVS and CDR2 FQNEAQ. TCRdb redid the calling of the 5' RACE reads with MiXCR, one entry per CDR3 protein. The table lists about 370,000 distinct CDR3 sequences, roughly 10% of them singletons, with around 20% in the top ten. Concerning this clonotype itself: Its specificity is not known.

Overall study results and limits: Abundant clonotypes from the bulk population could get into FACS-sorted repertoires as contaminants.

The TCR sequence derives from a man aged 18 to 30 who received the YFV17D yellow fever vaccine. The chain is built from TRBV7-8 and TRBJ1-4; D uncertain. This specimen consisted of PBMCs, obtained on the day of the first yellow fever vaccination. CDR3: CASSLPPIEKLFF. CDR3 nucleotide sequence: TGTGCCAGCAGCTTACCCCCGATCGAAAAACTGTTTTTT.